These 32 T cell receptor beta chains originate from one sample sequenced in a study of cytotoxic CD8 clonotypes in ibrutinib-treated CLL. Generated by immunoSEQ multiplex PCR, the TCRdb table keeps only in-frame clones and is missing some. The data hold under 200,000 clones, with 84% observed a single time. This specimen consisted of PBMCs, obtained after 24 months of ibrutinib treatment. All receptors derive from a human donor with chronic lymphocytic leukemia.

This clone was counted only a few times. V usage is TRBV6-5 and J usage is TRBJ1-2, with D hard to call. The CDR3 is 13 residues long. V gave up 6 bases and J gave up 0 bases, with 8 bases separating them. Germline V CDR1 and CDR2: MNHEY, SVGAGI. The CDR3 is CASRLLANYGYTF. The CDR3 DNA reads as TGTGCCAGCAGACTACTAGCTAACTATGGCTACACCTTC.

This clone has a handful of counts. This rearrangement joins TRBV18 to TRBJ2-7, with D perhaps assigned TRBD1 or TRBD2 (7 bases each). V gave up 6 bases and J gave up 1 base, with 16 bases separating them. The CDR3 is 15 residues long. Germline V gene data show CDR1 as KGHSH and CDR2 as LQKENI. The DNA of the CDR3 is TGTGCCAGCTCCCCCGGGCAGGGGGGGTCCTACGAGCAGTACTTC. Translation gives CASSPGQGGSYEQYF.

This chain uses TRBV9 with TRBJ2-5; possible D gene TRBD2, 6 bases. CDR3 length equals 14 residues. Per the germline V gene, CDR1 is SGDLS and CDR2 is YYNGEE. The V end was cut by 0 bases, the J end by 4 bases, with 10 bases between. CDR3 sequence: CASSVDVGGETQYF. The CDR3 nucleotides are TGTGCCAGCAGCGTAGATGTGGGAGGAGAGACCCAGTACTTC.

This clone was detected only a few times. The V and J genes are TRBV6-4 and TRBJ2-7; the match to TRBD1 covers 10 bases. The germline gives CDR1 MRHNA, CDR2 SNTAGT. V lost 0 bases, J lost 11 bases, and 13 bases stayed unmatched. The CDR3 runs 16 residues. CDR3 bases: TGTGCCAGCAGTGACTCGTCCGGGACAGGGGTCAAAAGAGAGTACTTC. Translated: CASSDSSGTGVKREYF.

This chain links TRBV11-2 with TRBJ1-1; unclear D gene. Germline CDR1 SGHAT, CDR2 FQNNGV. Trimming pared 3 bases from V and 4 bases from J, leaving 9 bases between. The CDR3 spans 13 residues. In DNA, the CDR3 is TGTGCCAGCAGCTTCCCCCCGGGCACTGAAGCTTTCTTT. It translates to CASSFPPGTEAFF.

This clone was recorded once. This chain uses TRBV29-1 with TRBJ2-7; a possible D gene is TRBD2 (6 bases). V was trimmed by 0 bases and J by 4 bases, leaving 7 bases between them. Germline loops: CDR1 SQVTM, CDR2 ANQGSEA. CDR3 size: 12 residues. CDR3 nucleotide sequence: TGCAGCGTTGAAGACGCGGGGTACGAGCAGTACTTC. Its protein is CSVEDAGYEQYF.

The rearrangement joins TRBV6-5 to TRBJ2-1; 8 nucleotides match TRBD1. The CDR3 has 13 amino acids. With 6 bases clipped from V and 9 bases from J, the junction kept 7 bases outside the gene matches. CDR1 and CDR2 from the germline V gene are MNHEY and SVGAGI. The CDR3, as DNA: TGTGCCAGCAGCCGGACAGGGAAGGGTGAGCAGTTCTTC. Amino acids: CASSRTGKGEQFF.

The rearrangement joins TRBV6-5 to TRBJ2-3; D may match TRBD1 or TRBD2 (7 bases each). CDR1 is MNHEY and CDR2 is SVGAGI in the germline V gene. Trimming left V 10 bases short and J 1 base short, with 18 bases between. CDR3 length equals 15 residues. The CDR3 nucleotides read TGTGCCACCTCCCCCGCAGGGGGGGGCACAGATACGCAGTATTTT. Translation gives CATSPAGGGTDTQYF.

This rearrangement joins TRBV23-1 to TRBJ2-1, with D possibly called TRBD1 or TRBD2 (5 bases each). TRBV23-1 is noted as an ORF with a role that remains uncertain. Trimming shortened V by 3 bases and J by 5 bases, and 8 bases separated the two germline ends. CDR3 length equals 13 residues. CDR3 amino acids: CASSQGPNNEQFF. Written as DNA, the CDR3 is TGCGCCAGCAGTCAGGGACCGAACAATGAGCAGTTCTTC.

The table lists this clone with a count of one. J is TRBJ1-5 and V is TRBV6-6; D is undetermined. The CDR3 loop spans 13 amino acids. The germline CDR1 and CDR2 sequences are MNHNY and SVGAGI (reference sequence). The V end was cut by 5 bases, the J end by 3 bases, with 8 bases between. CDR3: CASSTDTNQPQHF. The CDR3 coding sequence is TGTGCCAGCAGTACAGACACCAATCAGCCCCAGCATTTT.

V gene TRBV27 combines with J gene TRBJ1-2, with D tentatively TRBD1 (6 bases). This CDR3 is built from 12 residues. CDR1 and CDR2 (germline): MNHEY, SMNVEV (reference sequence). Trimming took off 4 bases at V and 7 bases at J, with 10 bases between the two ends. The CDR3 sequence: CASSSNRAGYTF. CDR3 nucleotide sequence: TGTGCCAGCAGTTCCAACAGGGCTGGCTACACCTTC.

The gene calls are TRBV7-8 and TRBJ1-5; 7 nucleotides match TRBD1. Germline CDR1 reads SGHVS; CDR2 reads FQNEAQ. Losses at the gene ends were 5 bases for V and 3 bases for J; bases not matched to a gene: 7. CDR3 length equals 15 residues. The CDR3, as DNA: TGTGCCAGCAGCCGGGACAGAACAAACAATCAGCCCCAGCATTTT. This sequence encodes CASSRDRTNNQPQHF.

V usage is TRBV10-3 and J usage is TRBJ1-1; 9 bases line up with TRBD1. Germline CDR1 reads ENHRY; CDR2 reads SYGVKD. V lost 5 bases to trimming and J lost 5 bases; unmatched junction nucleotides: 6. This CDR3 has 14 amino acids. CDR3 DNA sequence: TGTGCCATCAGTCGGACAGGGGAAATTACTGAAGCTTTCTTT. Protein sequence: CAISRTGEITEAFF.

The chain recombines TRBV15 with TRBJ1-2; D is possibly TRBD1 (6 bases). The germline V gene encodes CDR1 LNHNV and CDR2 YYDKDF (reference sequence). The CDR3 is 13 residues long. Trimming left V 0 bases short and J 8 bases short, with 10 bases between. The CDR3 DNA reads TGTGCCACCAGCAGAGATCTCGGGGGCGGCTACACCTTC. This translates into CATSRDLGGGYTF.

V and J are TRBV4-2 and TRBJ2-6; D is unresolved. Germline V gene lookup returns CDR1 LGHNA and CDR2 YNFKEQ. V was cut by 0 bases and J by 0 bases, with 3 bases left in between. The CDR3 loop spans 15 amino acids. The CDR3 DNA sequence: TGTGCCAGCAGCCAAGACGTCTCTGGGGCCAACGTCCTGACTTTC. Translated, it gives CASSQDVSGANVLTF.

As to this clone: Other DNA sequences within the sample encode an identical CDR3. The CDR3 nucleotides read TGTGCCAGCTCACCAGGGACAGGGGTGGGCGAGCAGTACTTC. Translation gives CASSPGTGVGEQYF. J is TRBJ2-7 and V is TRBV18; 10 nucleotides agree with TRBD1. This CDR3 spans 14 amino acids. J gave up 6 bases and V 2 bases, and 4 bases lay outside the gene matches. Germline lookup yields CDR1 KGHSH and CDR2 LQKENI. The full variable domain, in which reference TRBV18 and TRBJ2-7 provide the parts outside the CDR3, is NAGVMQNPRHLVRRRGQEARLRCSPMKGHSHVYWYRQLPEEGLKFMVYLQKENIIDESGMPKERFSAEFPKEGPSILRIQQVVRGDSAAYFCASSPGTGVGEQYFGPGTRLTVT.

The chain combines TRBV28 with TRBJ2-1; the D gene is possibly TRBD2 (7 bases). Trimming took off 6 bases at V and 2 bases at J, with 14 bases between the two ends. Germline V gives CDR1 MDHEN, CDR2 SYDVKM. The CDR3 extends over 15 amino acids. The CDR3, as DNA: TGTGCCAGCAGCTTCAGGGGAGGGGCCTACAATGAGCAGTTCTTC. Protein: CASSFRGGAYNEQFF.

The chain carries TRBV2 and TRBJ1-4; D is ambiguous. Trimming took 4 bases from V and 0 from J, leaving 9 bases between them. The germline V gene has CDR1 SNHLY and CDR2 FYNNEI. CDR3 length: 15 residues. CDR3 DNA: TGTGCCAGCAGTGTGGGTGGTGCAACTAATGAAAAACTGTTTTTT. This encodes CASSVGGATNEKLFF.

V is TRBV6-5 and J is TRBJ1-1; perhaps TRBD1 as D (5 bases). Germline-derived CDR1 and CDR2 are MNHEY and SVGAGI. CDR3 length: 13 residues. Trimming took 5 bases from V and 9 from J, leaving 16 bases between them. In DNA, the CDR3 is TGTGCCAGCAGTCGCGGAGGGACGGGGAAAGCTTTCTTT. It encodes CASSRGGTGKAFF.

The table lists this clone with a few counts. The chain carries TRBV5-1 and TRBJ2-1; D unresolved. The CDR3 totals 13 residues. In germline, CDR1 is SGHRS, CDR2 YFSETQ. V lost 5 bases, J lost 5 bases, and 11 bases lay in between. The chain's CDR3 is CASRGFQNNEQFF. CDR3 sequence (DNA): TGCGCCAGCAGGGGATTTCAGAACAATGAGCAGTTCTTC.

The J gene is TRBJ2-7, the V gene TRBV27; a possible D gene is TRBD1 (5 bases). Looked up from germline, CDR1 is MNHEY and CDR2 is SMNVEV (reference sequence). V lost 1 base and J 6 bases, leaving 13 bases between the germline ends. The CDR3 loop spans 14 amino acids. As DNA, the CDR3 is TGTGCCAGCAGTTTATGGGGCGTCGGAAGCGAGCAGTACTTC. It encodes CASSLWGVGSEQYF.

This sequence joins TRBV28 and TRBJ1-1; D is ambiguous. V was pared by 7 bases and J by 0 bases, with 6 bases between. Germline V gene data show CDR1 as MDHEN and CDR2 as SYDVKM. The CDR3 loop spans 12 amino acids. The CDR3 loop reads CASKALNTEAFF. CDR3 sequence (DNA): TGTGCCAGCAAGGCCCTGAACACTGAAGCTTTCTTT.

The chain employs TRBV5-6 and TRBJ1-2; 11 nucleotides line up with TRBD1. The CDR3 has 16 amino acids. Trimming at V came to 4 bases and at J to 8 bases, leaving 13 bases not matched to a gene. Germline V CDR1 and CDR2: SGHDT, YYEEEE. The CDR3 loop is CASSILSGQGAQGYTF. The CDR3 DNA is TGTGCCAGCAGCATCTTATCTGGACAGGGGGCGCAGGGCTACACCTTC.

This clone is deemed medium-sized. The chain couples TRBV11-2 to TRBJ1-2; D is unresolved. CDR3 length: 12 residues. V was trimmed by 2 bases and J by 2 bases, leaving 3 bases between them. Per the germline V gene, CDR1 is SGHAT and CDR2 is FQNNGV. Written as DNA, the CDR3 is TGTGCCAGCAGCTTAACGAACTATGGCTACACCTTC. This sequence encodes CASSLTNYGYTF.

The sample holds one count of this clone. The V and J genes are TRBV5-8 and TRBJ2-2, with TRBD2 as a possible D gene (5 bases). Per germline, CDR1 SGHTS and CDR2 YDEGEE. V shed 1 base and J shed 0 bases, with 13 bases lying between them. CDR3 length: 17 residues. The CDR3: CASSLSLATSNTGELFF. CDR3 nucleotides: TGTGCCAGCAGCTTGTCTCTAGCCACGTCGAACACCGGGGAGCTGTTTTTT. The whole variable domain, remainder taken from reference TRBV5-8 and TRBJ2-2, is EAGVTQSPTHLIKTRGQQATLRCSPISGHTSVYWYQQALGLGLQFLLWYDEGEERNRGNFPPRFSGRQFPNYSSELNVNALELEDSALYLCASSLSLATSNTGELFFGEGSRLTVL.

The chain uses TRBV5-4 and TRBJ1-1, with D possibly TRBD1 on 5 matching bases. Between the trimmed V and J ends, which lost 1 base and 3 bases, there was a span of 10 bases. CDR3 length: 14 amino acids. The germline CDR1 and CDR2 sequences are SGHNT and YYREEE (reference sequence). The CDR3 region has the DNA TGTGCCAGCAGCTTGTCGGGGGGGTACACTGAAGCTTTCTTT. Protein sequence: CASSLSGGYTEAFF.

The chain has TRBV6-5 and TRBJ2-7; D ambiguous. Germline V gene data show CDR1 as MNHEY and CDR2 as SVGAGI. This CDR3 has 14 amino acids. Trimming stripped 2 bases from V and 3 bases from J, with 11 bases between. Here the CDR3 DNA reads TGTGCCAGCAGTTACGTTGGCGGAAGCTACGAGCAGTACTTC. The encoded protein is CASSYVGGSYEQYF.

V is TRBV4-2 and J is TRBJ1-5, with D possibly TRBD1 on 6 matching bases. Between the trimmed V and J ends, which lost 2 bases and 7 bases, there was a span of 9 bases. This CDR3 region has 13 residues. CDR1 LGHNA and CDR2 YNFKEQ come from the germline V gene. The CDR3 DNA reads TGTGCCAGCAGCCAACAGGGGCAGCAGCCCCAGCATTTT. Its protein product is CASSQQGQQPQHF.

The chain uses TRBV18 and TRBJ1-1; no clear D gene. The CDR3 loop spans 12 amino acids. The germline V gene encodes CDR1 KGHSH and CDR2 LQKENI. V was clipped by 3 bases and J by 1 base, with 3 bases between them. CDR3 in DNA: TGTGCCAGCTCACCGGAGAACACTGAAGCTTTCTTT. It codes for CASSPENTEAFF.

This chain links TRBV28 with TRBJ2-5; D is unclear. The ends were cut back, 4 bases at V and 2 bases at J, with 11 bases in the middle. Germline V gene data show CDR1 as MDHEN and CDR2 as SYDVKM. CDR3 size: 14 residues. CDR3 sequence reads: CASSWTNLQETQYF. As DNA, the CDR3 is TGTGCCAGCAGTTGGACGAATCTTCAAGAGACCCAGTACTTC.

The chain links TRBV2 to TRBJ1-2, with 10 bases identical to TRBD1. V was clipped by 5 bases and J by 8 bases; unmatched bases: 8. This CDR3 region has 14 residues. Looked up from germline, CDR1 is SNHLY and CDR2 is FYNNEI. As DNA, the CDR3 is TGTGCCAGCAGTTCCGACAGGGGGCCGGGAGGCTACACCTTC. Encoded protein: CASSSDRGPGGYTF.

V gene TRBV29-1 combines with J gene TRBJ2-7, with 8 bases that match TRBD2. Germline loops: CDR1 SQVTM, CDR2 ANQGSEA. The CDR3 has 12 residues. The junction had 5 bases not matched to a gene; V was cut back by 4 bases and J by 6 bases. This chain's CDR3 is CSVVLAGFEQYF. In DNA form, the CDR3 reads TGCAGCGTTGTGCTAGCGGGTTTCGAGCAGTACTTC.